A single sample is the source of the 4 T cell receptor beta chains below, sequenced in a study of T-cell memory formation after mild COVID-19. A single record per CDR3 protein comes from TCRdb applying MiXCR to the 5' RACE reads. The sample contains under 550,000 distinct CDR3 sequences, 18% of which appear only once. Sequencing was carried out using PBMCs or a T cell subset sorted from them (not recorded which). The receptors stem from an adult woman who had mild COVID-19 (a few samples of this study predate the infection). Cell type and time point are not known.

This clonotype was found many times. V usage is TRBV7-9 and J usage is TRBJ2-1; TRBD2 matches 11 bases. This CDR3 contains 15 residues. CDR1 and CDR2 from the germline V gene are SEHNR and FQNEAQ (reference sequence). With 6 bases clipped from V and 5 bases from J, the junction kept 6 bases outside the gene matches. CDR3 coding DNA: TGTGCCAGCAGTCAGGGGACTAGCGGCAACAATGAGCAGTTCTTC. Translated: CASSQGTSGNNEQFF.

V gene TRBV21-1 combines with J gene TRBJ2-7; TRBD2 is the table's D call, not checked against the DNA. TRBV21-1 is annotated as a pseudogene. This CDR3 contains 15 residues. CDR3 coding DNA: TGTGCCAGCAGCGCCCGACTAGCGGCCCTCTACGAGCAGTACTTC. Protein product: CASSARLAALYEQYF.

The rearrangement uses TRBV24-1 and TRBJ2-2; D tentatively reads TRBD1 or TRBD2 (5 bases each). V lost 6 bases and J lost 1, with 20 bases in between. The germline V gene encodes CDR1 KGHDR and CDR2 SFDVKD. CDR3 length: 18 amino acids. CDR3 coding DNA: TGTGCCACCAGTCCTACTGCTAGGGGCGAGGGGAACACCGGGGAGCTGTTTTTT. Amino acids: CATSPTARGEGNTGELFF.

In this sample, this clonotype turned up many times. In nucleotides, the CDR3 is TGTGCCAGCAGAGGACAGGGCTACAATGAGCAGTTCTTC. The encoded protein is CASRGQGYNEQFF. The chain links TRBV7-9 to TRBJ2-1, with TRBD1 identical over 8 bases. V was clipped by 6 bases and J by 3 bases; unmatched bases: 1. Per germline, CDR1 SEHNR and CDR2 FQNEAQ (reference sequence). The CDR3 spans 13 residues.